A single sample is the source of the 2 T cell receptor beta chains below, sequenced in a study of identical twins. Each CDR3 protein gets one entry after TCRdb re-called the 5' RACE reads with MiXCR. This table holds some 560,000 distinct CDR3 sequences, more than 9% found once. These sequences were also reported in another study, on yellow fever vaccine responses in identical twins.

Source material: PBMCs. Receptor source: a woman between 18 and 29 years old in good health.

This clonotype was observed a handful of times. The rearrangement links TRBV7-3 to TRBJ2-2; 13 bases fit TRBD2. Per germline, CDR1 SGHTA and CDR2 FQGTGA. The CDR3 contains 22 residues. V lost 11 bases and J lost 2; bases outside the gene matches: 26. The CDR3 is CAGEGTRGQRTSGSLNTGELFF. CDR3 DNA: TGTGCCGGGGAAGGGACGAGGGGACAGAGGACTAGCGGGAGCTTAAACACCGGGGAGCTGTTTTTT.

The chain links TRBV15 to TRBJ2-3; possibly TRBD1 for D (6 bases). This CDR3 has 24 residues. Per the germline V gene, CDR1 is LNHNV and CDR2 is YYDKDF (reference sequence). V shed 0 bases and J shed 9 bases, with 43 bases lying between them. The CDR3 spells CATSRDSREELPGDPWTVYLTQYF. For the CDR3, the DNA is TGTGCCACCAGCAGAGATAGTCGTGAGGAGCTTCCAGGGGACCCTTGGACCGTATACTTGACGCAGTATTTT.